This T cell receptor (beta chain) stems from a study of blood T cell repertoires in COVID-19. Across under 25 US areas, participants ranged in age from roughly 18 to 95 years. The germline gives CDR1 SGHAT, CDR2 FQNNGV. The CDR3 runs to 13 residues. Trimming left V 0 bases short and J 4 bases short, with 6 bases between. Original processing notes: Using reference gene primer amplification, nucleated cell counts were estimated. The protocol was immunoSEQ multiplex PCR, while the TCRdb copy is restricted to in-frame clones and leaves out a portion. That table supplies the V and J calls and clone size; D and trimming were determined from the DNA. This sample yields about 280,000 clones, of which 75% to 90% are seen a single time; around 2.3% belongs to the top ten.

The chain carries TRBV11-2 and TRBJ1-1, with a tentative D call TRBD1 (5 bases). Sequenced material: PBMCs or T cells enriched from blood (not recorded which). The receptor was isolated from a woman aged 50 to 60 who had recovered from COVID-19. The CDR3 sequence is CASSLEGGTEAFF. CDR3 in DNA: TGTGCCAGCAGCTTAGAGGGGGGCACTGAAGCTTTCTTT. Together with reference TRBV11-2 and TRBJ1-1, the CDR3 gives the full variable domain: EAGVAQSPRYKIIEKRQSVAFWCNPISGHATLYWYQQILGQGPKLLIQFQNNGVVDDSQLPKDRFSAERLKGVDSTLKIQPAKLEDSAVYLCASSLEGGTEAFFGQGTRLTVV.